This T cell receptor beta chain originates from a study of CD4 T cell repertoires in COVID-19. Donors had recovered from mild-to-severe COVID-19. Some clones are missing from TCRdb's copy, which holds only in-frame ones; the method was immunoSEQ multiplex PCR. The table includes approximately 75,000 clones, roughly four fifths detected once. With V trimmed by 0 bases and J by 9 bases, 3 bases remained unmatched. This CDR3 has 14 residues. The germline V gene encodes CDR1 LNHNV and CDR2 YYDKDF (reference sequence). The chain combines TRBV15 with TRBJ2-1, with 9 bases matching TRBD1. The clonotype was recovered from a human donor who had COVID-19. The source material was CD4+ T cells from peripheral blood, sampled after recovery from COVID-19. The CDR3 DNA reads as TGTGCCACCAGCAGAGATTTGACAGGGGGTGAGCAGTTCTTC. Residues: CATSRDLTGGEQFF.